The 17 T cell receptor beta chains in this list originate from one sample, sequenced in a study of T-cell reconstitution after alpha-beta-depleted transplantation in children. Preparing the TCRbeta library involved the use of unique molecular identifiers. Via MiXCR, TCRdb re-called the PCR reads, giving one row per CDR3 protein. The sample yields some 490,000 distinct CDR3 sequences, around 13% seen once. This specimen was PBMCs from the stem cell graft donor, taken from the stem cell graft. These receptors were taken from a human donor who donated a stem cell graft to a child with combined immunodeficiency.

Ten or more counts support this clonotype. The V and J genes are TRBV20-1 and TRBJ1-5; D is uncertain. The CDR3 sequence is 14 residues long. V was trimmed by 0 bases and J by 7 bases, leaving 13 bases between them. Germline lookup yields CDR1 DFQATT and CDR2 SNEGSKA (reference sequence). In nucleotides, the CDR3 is TGCAGTGCTAGAGATCTTCGGGGAGAGCAGCCCCAGCATTTT. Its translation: CSARDLRGEQPQHF.

The CDR3 here is CASSLSRTALVEQFF. The DNA of the CDR3 is TGTGCCAGCAGTCTTTCTCGGACAGCTTTGGTTGAGCAGTTCTTC. This chain uses TRBV7-2 with TRBJ2-1; tentatively, D is TRBD1 (6 bases). The CDR3 contains 15 residues. V shed 6 bases and J shed 9 bases, with 21 bases lying between them. The germline V gene encodes CDR1 SGHTA and CDR2 FQGNSA.

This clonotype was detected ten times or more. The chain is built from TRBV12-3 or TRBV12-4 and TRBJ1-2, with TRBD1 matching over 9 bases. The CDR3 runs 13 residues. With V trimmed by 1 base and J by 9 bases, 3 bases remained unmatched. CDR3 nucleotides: TGTGCCAGCAGTTTAGGAACAGGGGGCCGCTACACCTTC. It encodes CASSLGTGGRYTF.

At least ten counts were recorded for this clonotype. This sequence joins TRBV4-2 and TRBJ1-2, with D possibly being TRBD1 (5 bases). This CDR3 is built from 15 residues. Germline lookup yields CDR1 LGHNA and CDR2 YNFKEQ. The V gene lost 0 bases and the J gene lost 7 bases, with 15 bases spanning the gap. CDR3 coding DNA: TGTGCCAGCAGCCAAGATAATCGGCAGGGAGGTGGCTACACCTTC. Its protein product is CASSQDNRQGGGYTF.

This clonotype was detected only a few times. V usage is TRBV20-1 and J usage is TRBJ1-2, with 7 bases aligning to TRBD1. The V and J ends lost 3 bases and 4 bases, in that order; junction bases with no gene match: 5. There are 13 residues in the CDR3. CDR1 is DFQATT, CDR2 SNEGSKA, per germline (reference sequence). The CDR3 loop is CSARGTALYGYTF. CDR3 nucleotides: TGCAGTGCTAGGGGGACAGCCCTCTATGGCTACACCTTC.

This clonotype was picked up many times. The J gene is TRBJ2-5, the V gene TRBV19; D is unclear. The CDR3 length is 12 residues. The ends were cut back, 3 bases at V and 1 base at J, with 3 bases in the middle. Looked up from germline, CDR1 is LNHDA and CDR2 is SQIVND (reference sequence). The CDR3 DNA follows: TGTGCCAGTAGTATCCCCCAAGAGACCCAGTACTTC. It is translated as CASSIPQETQYF.

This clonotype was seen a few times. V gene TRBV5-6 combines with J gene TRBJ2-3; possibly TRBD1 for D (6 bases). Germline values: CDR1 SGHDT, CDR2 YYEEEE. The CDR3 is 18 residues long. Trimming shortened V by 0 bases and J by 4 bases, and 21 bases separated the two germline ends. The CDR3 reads CASSLVLSDSNYADTQYF. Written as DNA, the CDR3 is TGTGCCAGCAGCTTGGTTCTATCGGACAGCAATTACGCAGATACGCAGTATTTT. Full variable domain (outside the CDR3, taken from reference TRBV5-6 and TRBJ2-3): DAGVTQSPTHLIKTRGQQVTLRCSPKSGHDTVSWYQQALGQGPQFIFQYYEEEERQRGNFPDRFSGHQFPNYSSELNVNALLLGDSALYLCASSLVLSDSNYADTQYFGPGTRLTVL.

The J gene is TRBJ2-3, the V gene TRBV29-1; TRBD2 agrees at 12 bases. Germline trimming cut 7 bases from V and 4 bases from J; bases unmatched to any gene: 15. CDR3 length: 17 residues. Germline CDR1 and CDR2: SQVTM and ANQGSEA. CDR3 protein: CSALGLAGLLTPDTQYF. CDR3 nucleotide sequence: TGCAGCGCCCTCGGACTAGCGGGGCTGCTTACCCCAGATACGCAGTATTTT.

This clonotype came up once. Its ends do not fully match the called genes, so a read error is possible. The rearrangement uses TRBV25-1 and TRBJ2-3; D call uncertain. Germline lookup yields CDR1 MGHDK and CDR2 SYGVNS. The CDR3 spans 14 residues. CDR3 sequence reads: CASSELGSADAQYF. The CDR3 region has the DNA TGTGCCAGCAGTGAATTGGGCAGCGCAGATGCGCAGTATTTT.

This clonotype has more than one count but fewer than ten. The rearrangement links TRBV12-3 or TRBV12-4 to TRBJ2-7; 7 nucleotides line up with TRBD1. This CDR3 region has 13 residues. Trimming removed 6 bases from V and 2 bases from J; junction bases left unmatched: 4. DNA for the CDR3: TGTGCCAGCAGGGGGGACAGACCCTACGAGCAGTACTTC. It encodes CASRGDRPYEQYF.

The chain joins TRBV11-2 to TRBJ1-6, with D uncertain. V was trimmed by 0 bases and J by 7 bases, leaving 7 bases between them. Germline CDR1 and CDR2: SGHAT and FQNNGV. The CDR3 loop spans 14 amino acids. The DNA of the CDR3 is TGTGCCAGCAGCTTAGATGTGGGGAATTCACCCCTCCACTTT. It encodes CASSLDVGNSPLHF.

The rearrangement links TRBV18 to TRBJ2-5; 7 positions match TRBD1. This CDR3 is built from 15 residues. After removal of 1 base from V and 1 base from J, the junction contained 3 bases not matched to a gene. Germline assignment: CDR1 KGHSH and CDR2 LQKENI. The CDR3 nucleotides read TGTGCCAGCTCACCACTCGGGACAGTCCAAGAGACCCAGTACTTC. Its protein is CASSPLGTVQETQYF.

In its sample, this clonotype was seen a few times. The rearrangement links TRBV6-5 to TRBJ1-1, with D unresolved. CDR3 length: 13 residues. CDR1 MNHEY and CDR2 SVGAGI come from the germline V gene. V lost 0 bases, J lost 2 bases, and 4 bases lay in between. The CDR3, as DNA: TGTGCCAGCAGTTACTCGAAAAACACTGAAGCTTTCTTT. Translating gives CASSYSKNTEAFF.

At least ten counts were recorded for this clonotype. The CDR3 coding sequence is TGTGCCAGCAGGTTACTAGCGGGGGGAAATGAGACCCAGTACTTC. It codes for CASRLLAGGNETQYF. The chain joins TRBV12-3 or TRBV12-4 to TRBJ2-5; 12 positions agree with TRBD2. Trimming at V came to 6 bases and at J to 5 bases, leaving 7 bases not matched to a gene. The CDR3 sequence is 15 residues long.

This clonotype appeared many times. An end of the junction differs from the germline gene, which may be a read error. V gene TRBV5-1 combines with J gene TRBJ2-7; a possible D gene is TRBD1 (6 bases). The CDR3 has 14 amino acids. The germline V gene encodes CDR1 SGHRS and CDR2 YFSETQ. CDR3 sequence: CASSLGGSNYEQYF. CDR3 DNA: TGTGCCAGCAGTTTAGGGGGTTCAAACTACGAGCAGTACTTC.

This CDR3 is CALGGTGDNEQFF. The CDR3 DNA reads as TGTGCCCTCGGAGGGACAGGCGACAATGAGCAGTTCTTC. The gene calls are TRBV10-3 and TRBJ2-1; TRBD1 aligns across 8 bases. The V gene end was trimmed by 11 bases and the J gene end by 5 bases; junction bases not matched to a gene: 8. The CDR3 sequence is 13 residues long. Germline V lookup: CDR1 ENHRY, CDR2 SYGVKD.

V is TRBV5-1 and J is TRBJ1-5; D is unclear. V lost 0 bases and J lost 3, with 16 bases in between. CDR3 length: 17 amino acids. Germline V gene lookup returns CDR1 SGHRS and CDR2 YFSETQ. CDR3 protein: CASSLAVRTGNNQPQHF. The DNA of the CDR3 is TGCGCCAGCAGCTTGGCAGTACGTACGGGTAACAATCAGCCCCAGCATTTT.